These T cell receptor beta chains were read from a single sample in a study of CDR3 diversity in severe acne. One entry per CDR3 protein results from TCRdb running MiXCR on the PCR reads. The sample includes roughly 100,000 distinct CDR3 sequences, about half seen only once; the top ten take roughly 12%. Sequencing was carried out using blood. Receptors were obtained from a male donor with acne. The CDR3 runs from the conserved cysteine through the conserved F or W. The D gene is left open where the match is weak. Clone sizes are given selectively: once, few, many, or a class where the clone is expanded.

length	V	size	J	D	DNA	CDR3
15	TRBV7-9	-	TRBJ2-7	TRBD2	TGTGCCAGCAGCTCCTTGGGCGGGAGAAGTGGGGAGCAGTACTTC	CASSSLGGRSGEQYF
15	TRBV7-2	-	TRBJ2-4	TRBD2	TGTGCCAGCAGCGTAGCCGGGACTAGAAAAAACATTCAGTACTTC	CASSVAGTRKNIQYF
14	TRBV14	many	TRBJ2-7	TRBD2	TGTGCCAGCAGCCAATGGACTAGCGGCTACGAGCAGTACTTC	CASSQWTSGYEQYF
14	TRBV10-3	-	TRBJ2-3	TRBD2	TGTGCCATCGGGGGACTAGCGGAAGGAGATACGCAGTATTTT	CAIGGLAEGDTQYF
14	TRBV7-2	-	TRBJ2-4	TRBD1	TGTGCCAGCAGCCGGGACAGGGGGCAAAACATTCAGTACTTC	CASSRDRGQNIQYF
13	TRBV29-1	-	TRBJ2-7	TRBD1	TGCAGCGTTGGAGGCAGGGGGTTCGACGAGCAGTACTTC	CSVGGRGFDEQYF
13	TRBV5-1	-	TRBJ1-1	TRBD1	TGCGCCAGCAGCTTGGAGCAGGGGGCGAGGGCTTTCTTT	CASSLEQGARAFF
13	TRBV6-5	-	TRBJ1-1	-	TGTGCCAGCAGTTTTCGAATGAACACTGAAGCTTTCTTT	CASSFRMNTEAFF
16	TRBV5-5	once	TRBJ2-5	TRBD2	TGTGCCAGCAGCTTGGCCCTAGCGGGGGAGCAAGAGACCCAGTACTTC	CASSLALAGEQETQYF
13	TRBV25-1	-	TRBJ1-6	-	TGTGCCAGCAGCAATGACCTTAATTCACCCCTCCACTTT	CASSNDLNSPLHF
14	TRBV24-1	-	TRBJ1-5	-	TGTGCCACCAGTGATTCGACTAGGGGTGTGGCCCAGCATTTT	CATSDSTRGVAQHF
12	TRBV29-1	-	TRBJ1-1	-	TGCAGCGTTCTTTTATTGAACACTGGAGCTTTCTTT	CSVLLLNTGAFF
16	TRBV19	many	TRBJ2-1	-	TGTGCCAGTAGTATTTTGACCGGGAATCAGAGGAATGAGCAGTTCTTC	CASSILTGNQRNEQFF
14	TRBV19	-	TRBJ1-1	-	TGTGCCAGTAGTACTGACGGCCCGAACACTGAAGCTTTCTTT	CASSTDGPNTEAFF
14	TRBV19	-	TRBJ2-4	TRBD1	TGTGCCAGTAGTCAGACAGGGACCAAAAACATTCAGTACTTC	CASSQTGTKNIQYF
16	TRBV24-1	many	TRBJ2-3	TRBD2	TGTGCCACCAGTGAATCTAGCGGGAGGAGCACAGATACGCAGTATTTT	CATSESSGRSTDTQYF
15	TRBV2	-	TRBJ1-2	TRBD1	TGTGCCAGCAGCCCACAGGGGAAGAGATTCTATGGCTACACCTTC	CASSPQGKRFYGYTF
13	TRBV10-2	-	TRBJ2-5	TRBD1	TGCGCCAGCAACGACAGGGTATGGGAGACCCAGTACTTC	CASNDRVWETQYF
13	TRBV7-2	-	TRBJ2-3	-	TGTGCCAGCAGCTTAGCGGTACGAGATGAGCAGTATTTT	CASSLAVRDEQYF
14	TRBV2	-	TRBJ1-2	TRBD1	TGTGCCAGCAGTGAAAGGGGGCCTAACTATGGCTACACCTTC	CASSERGPNYGYTF
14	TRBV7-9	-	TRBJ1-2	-	TGTGCCAGCAGCGGGGAAGGGCTAAACTATGGCTACACCTTC	CASSGEGLNYGYTF
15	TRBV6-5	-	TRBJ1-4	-	TGTGCCAACGGTTACTCGAACCGAAATGGAAAGGAACTGTTTTTT	CANGYSNRNGKELFF
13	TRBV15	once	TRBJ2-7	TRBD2	TGTGCCAGCAGCCCGACTAGCGACTACGAGCAGTACTTC	CASSPTSDYEQYF
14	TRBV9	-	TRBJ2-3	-	TGTGCCAGCAGCCTCTCGGATATCGTAAATACGCAGTATTTT	CASSLSDIVNTQYF
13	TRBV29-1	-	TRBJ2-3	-	TGCAGCGTAAATGGTCGGGAACTGGGTACGCAGTATTTT	CSVNGRELGTQYF
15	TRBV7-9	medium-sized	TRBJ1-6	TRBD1	TGTGCCAGCAGCTTTGGGACAGGGGCGATTTCACCCCTCCACTTT	CASSFGTGAISPLHF
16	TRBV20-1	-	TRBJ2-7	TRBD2	TGCAGTGCTAACAGACTAGCGGGAGCCAACTCCTACGAGCAGTACTTC	CSANRLAGANSYEQYF
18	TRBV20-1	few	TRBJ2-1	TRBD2	TGCAGTGCTAGGGCTATTACTAGCGGGAGGGCGGTCTACAATGAGCAGTTCTTC	CSARAITSGRAVYNEQFF
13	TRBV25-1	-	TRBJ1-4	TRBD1	TGTGCCAGCAGGGGACAGGTTTTTGAAAAACTGTTTTTT	CASRGQVFEKLFF
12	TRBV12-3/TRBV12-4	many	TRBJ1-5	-	TGTGCCAGCAGTTTTGGCGCTCAGCCCCAGCATTTT	CASSFGAQPQHF
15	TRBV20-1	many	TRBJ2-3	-	TGCAGTGCTAGAGATCCGGCCACCCAGGGAGATACGCAGTATTTT	CSARDPATQGDTQYF
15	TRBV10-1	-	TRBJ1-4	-	TGCGCCAGCAGTGCCCACAGGCCCCGGGATGAAAAACTGTTTTTT	CASSAHRPRDEKLFF
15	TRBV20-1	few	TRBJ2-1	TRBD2	TGCAGTGCCCCTAGCGGGAGGGCCGCCTACAATGAGCAGTTCTTC	CSAPSGRAAYNEQFF
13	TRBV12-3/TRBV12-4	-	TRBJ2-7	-	TGTGCCAGCAGTTTAGGGCCGACGGGGGAGCAGTACTTC	CASSLGPTGEQYF
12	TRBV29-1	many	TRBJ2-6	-	TGCAGCGTTGAGGCGGGGGCCAACGTCCTGACTTTC	CSVEAGANVLTF
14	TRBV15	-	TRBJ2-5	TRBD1	TGTGCCACCAGCAGCACAGGGGACCAAGAGACCCAGTACTTC	CATSSTGDQETQYF
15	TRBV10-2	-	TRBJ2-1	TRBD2	TGTGCCAGCAGTGGACTAGCGGACTCCTACAATGAGCAGTTCTTC	CASSGLADSYNEQFF
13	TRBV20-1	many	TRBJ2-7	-	TGCAGTGCAGGCAGGCAGTACTCCTACGAGCAGTACTTC	CSAGRQYSYEQYF
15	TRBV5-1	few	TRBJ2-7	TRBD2	TGCGCCAGCAGCTGGGGGGGGGAGGGCCCCTACGAGCAGTACTTC	CASSWGGEGPYEQYF
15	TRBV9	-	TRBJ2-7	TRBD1	TGTGCCAGCAGCGTACAACCGGGACAGACCTACGAGCAGTACTTC	CASSVQPGQTYEQYF
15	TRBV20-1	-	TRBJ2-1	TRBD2	TGCAGTGCTAGAGGGACTAGCGGGAGGAGGGATGAGCAGTTCTTC	CSARGTSGRRDEQFF
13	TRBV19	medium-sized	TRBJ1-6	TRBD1	TGTGCCAGTAGCGGGACAGGGGAATCACCCCTCCACTTT	CASSGTGESPLHF
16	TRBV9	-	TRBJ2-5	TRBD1	TGTGCCAGCAGCCCCATTGGACAGGTAGAAATGGAGACCCAGTACTTC	CASSPIGQVEMETQYF
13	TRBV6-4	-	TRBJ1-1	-	TGTGCCAGCACCTTAGCCCCGTACGCTGAAGCTTTCTTT	CASTLAPYAEAFF
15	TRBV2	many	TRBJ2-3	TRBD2	TGTGCCAGCAGTGCCCGAGGACTAGCGACAGATACGCAGTATTTT	CASSARGLATDTQYF
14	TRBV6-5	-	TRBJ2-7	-	TGTGCCAGCAGGATACAGGGGGGGAGCTACGAGCAGTACTTC	CASRIQGGSYEQYF
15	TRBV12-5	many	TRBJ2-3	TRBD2	TGTGCTAGTGGAGCCTATGAGACTAGCGGATATACGCAGTATTTT	CASGAYETSGYTQYF